This TCR beta chain was obtained from a study of shared clonotypes between healthy human individuals. Findings and limits, study-wide: Naive subsets tended to show greater estimated richness than memory subsets.

It was at deep level that the assay was run. Profiling relied on immunoSEQ multiplex PCR, and the TCRdb table lists in-frame clones only, not all of them. The sample records approximately 110,000 clones, just over 65% being singletons. The germline gives CDR1 MGHDK, CDR2 SYGVNS. CDR3 length: 15 amino acids. V lost 5 bases and J lost 0, with 13 bases in between. As regards this clone: The antigen remains unidentified.

This TCR derives from a woman aged 25 to 45 in good health. The specimen sequenced was memory CD8+ T cells sorted from blood. This sample's subset: CD45RO+ cells pooled with CCR7-negative TemRA cells. The rearrangement joins TRBV25-1 to TRBJ1-1; no definite D call. The CDR3 region has the DNA TGTGCCAGCAGTCATACGCTTCTTTTGAACACTGAAGCTTTCTTT. Amino acid sequence: CASSHTLLLNTEAFF. Supplemented by reference TRBV25-1 and TRBJ1-1, the full variable domain reads EADIYQTPRYLVIGTGKKITLECSQTMGHDKMYWYQQDPGMELHLIHYSYGVNSTEKGDLSSESTVSRIRTEHFPLTLESARPSHTSQYLCASSHTLLLNTEAFFGQGTRLTVV.